A selection of T cell receptor beta chains follows, all from one sample in a study of a mutant IDH1 vaccine in newly diagnosed glioma. Sequencing was performed with immunoSEQ multiplex PCR; in TCRdb, only in-frame clones are kept and a portion is missing. The sample lists about 62,000 clones; about 88% were seen once. What these receptors recognize is not known. The material sequenced was PBMCs, taken from a glioma patient whose treatment included an IDH1 peptide vaccine. These receptors were collected from a man in his forties with glioma. Each CDR3 is given with its conserved first and last residue. D genes are given only for firm matches. Size values are once, few and many counts, or a class for expanded clones, and some rows have none.

CDR3aa | CDR3nt | d_gene | abundance | j_gene | v_gene
CASSLRPGGYGYTF | TGTGCCAGCAGTTTACGGCCCGGCGGCTATGGCTACACCTTC | NA | NA | TRBJ1-2 | TRBV27
CSVEEVYGYTF | TGCAGCGTTGAAGAGGTCTATGGCTACACCTTC | NA | NA | TRBJ1-2 | TRBV29-1
CASSPRGSYNEQFF | TGTGCCAGCAGTCCAAGAGGGAGCTACAATGAGCAGTTCTTC | NA | NA | TRBJ2-1 | TRBV28
CASSSGLEQFF | TGTGCCAGCAGCTCGGGACTAGAGCAGTTCTTC | TRBD2 | NA | TRBJ2-1 | TRBV7-8
CASSLGGERSGELFF | TGTGCCAGCAGCTTAGGGGGAGAACGTTCCGGGGAGCTGTTTTTT | NA | NA | TRBJ2-2 | TRBV7-2
CASSKAKENTEAFF | TGTGCCAGCAGCAAAGCGAAAGAAAACACTGAAGCTTTCTTT | NA | once | TRBJ1-1 | TRBV21-1
CASSETATYNEQFF | TGTGCCAGTAGTGAGACGGCTACGTACAATGAGCAGTTCTTC | NA | NA | TRBJ2-1 | TRBV19
CASSYSPSGIRDTQYF | TGTGCCAGCAGTTACTCGCCTAGCGGGATTCGTGATACGCAGTATTTT | TRBD2 | NA | TRBJ2-3 | TRBV6-5
CASSTLQGSYGYTF | TGTGCCAGCAGCACCCTACAGGGTTCCTATGGCTACACCTTC | NA | NA | TRBJ1-2 | TRBV5-6
CASSDRSGQMNTEAFF | TGTGCCAGCAGCGACAGATCGGGACAGATGAACACTGAAGCTTTCTTT | TRBD1 | NA | TRBJ1-1 | TRBV7-9
CASSEGGQNYGYTF | TGTGCCAGCAGCGAGGGGGGACAAAATTATGGCTACACCTTC | NA | NA | TRBJ1-2 | TRBV7-9
CASSINIGRGRNTIYF | TGTGCCAGTAGTATTAATATCGGAAGGGGACGGAACACCATATATTTT | NA | NA | TRBJ1-3 | TRBV19
CASSVGISSYNSPLHF | TGTGCCAGCAGCGTGGGAATAAGCTCCTATAATTCACCCCTCCACTTT | NA | NA | TRBJ1-6 | TRBV9
CASSLVGNGSPLHF | TGCGCCAGCAGCTTGGTTGGGAATGGATCACCCCTCCACTTT | NA | NA | TRBJ1-6 | TRBV5-1
CASSQGISNQPQHF | TGTGCCAGCAGTCAGGGCATTAGCAATCAGCCCCAGCATTTT | NA | NA | TRBJ1-5 | TRBV25-1
CAFGGGRGETQYF | TGTGCCTTTGGGGGGGGCCGAGGGGAGACCCAGTACTTC | NA | NA | TRBJ2-5 | TRBV30
CASNRGGLGEKLFF | TGTGCCAGCAATCGGGGGGGGTTGGGTGAAAAACTGTTTTTT | NA | NA | TRBJ1-4 | TRBV6-5
CASSLISGEEETQYF | TGTGCCAGCAGCTTAATTTCGGGAGAGGAAGAGACCCAGTACTTC | NA | NA | TRBJ2-5 | TRBV7-9
CASSGTGGFGRHGYTF | TGTGCCAGTTCCGGGACAGGGGGCTTCGGTAGGCATGGCTACACCTTC | TRBD1 | NA | TRBJ1-2 | TRBV27
CASSSVPYNEQFF | TGTGCCAGCAGCTCCGTACCCTACAATGAGCAGTTCTTC | NA | NA | TRBJ2-1 | TRBV11-2
CASSLGVVGVTEAFF | TGTGCCAGCAGCTTAGGGGTTGTAGGGGTGACTGAAGCTTTCTTT | NA | NA | TRBJ1-1 | TRBV11-2
CASSWDTGNNSPLHF | TGTGCCAGCAGCTGGGACACCGGGAATAATTCACCCCTCCACTTT | NA | NA | TRBJ1-6 | TRBV2
CAWSVGSGSAYNEQFF | TGTGCCTGGAGTGTCGGGTCAGGGTCGGCTTACAATGAGCAGTTCTTC | NA | NA | TRBJ2-1 | TRBV30
CASSPSTGAFSNEQFF | TGTGCCAGCAGCCCCTCCACAGGGGCATTTTCGAATGAGCAGTTCTTC | TRBD1 | NA | TRBJ2-1 | TRBV9
CASSLVGLRTGELFF | TGTGCCAGCAGCTTGGTGGGGCTGAGGACCGGGGAGCTGTTTTTT | NA | NA | TRBJ2-2 | TRBV5-8
CASSHGTGNTEAFF | TGCGCCAGCAGCCACGGGACAGGGAACACTGAAGCTTTCTTT | TRBD1 | NA | TRBJ1-1 | TRBV4-1
CASSLSRTSGTQYF | TGTGCCAGCAGCTTAAGCAGGACCTCTGGTACGCAGTATTTT | NA | once | TRBJ2-3 | TRBV7-2
CASSAWGGAAPEAFF | TGTGCCAGCAGTGCCTGGGGGGGCGCAGCCCCCGAAGCTTTCTTT | NA | NA | TRBJ1-1 | TRBV25-1
CASSPVSLPNTEAFF | TGCGCCAGCAGCCCCGTGTCGCTGCCGAACACTGAAGCTTTCTTT | NA | NA | TRBJ1-1 | TRBV5-1
CASSDPGETQYF | TGCGCCAGCAGTGATCCCGGAGAGACCCAGTACTTC | NA | NA | TRBJ2-5 | TRBV10-1
CASSRDRGSGELFF | TGTGCTAGCAGCCGGGACAGGGGGTCAGGGGAGCTGTTTTTT | TRBD1 | NA | TRBJ2-2 | TRBV7-7
CASSSGQGSPLHF | TGTGCCAGCAGCTCCGGACAGGGCTCACCCCTCCACTTT | TRBD1 | NA | TRBJ1-6 | TRBV7-6
CASSLNSGSSYEQYF | TGCGCCAGCAGCTTGAATAGCGGCAGCTCCTACGAGCAGTACTTC | NA | NA | TRBJ2-7 | TRBV5-1
CASSYSRVYNGQFF | TGTGCCAGCAGTTACTCAAGGGTTTACAATGGGCAGTTCTTC | NA | NA | TRBJ2-1 | TRBV6-6
CASSLVGDTQYF | TGTGCCAGCAGCTTAGTTGGGGACACGCAGTATTTT | NA | NA | TRBJ2-3 | TRBV7-9
CASSFDLRRQQFF | TGTGCCAGCAGCTTCGATCTCCGGCGCCAGCAGTTCTTC | NA | NA | TRBJ2-1 | TRBV7-2
CASSATGYTEAFF | TGTGCCAGCAGTGCTACAGGGTACACTGAAGCTTTCTTT | NA | NA | TRBJ1-1 | TRBV6-4
CASSLDRENYGYTF | TGTGCCAGCAGCTTGGACAGGGAAAACTATGGCTACACCTTC | NA | NA | TRBJ1-2 | TRBV5-4
CASSQTGLSGNTIYF | TGTGCCAGCAGCCAGACAGGCCTCTCTGGAAACACCATATATTTT | NA | once | TRBJ1-3 | TRBV7-9
CASSFPGLAGGMDTQYF | TGTGCCAGCAGCTTCCCGGGACTAGCGGGAGGGATGGATACGCAGTATTTT | TRBD2 | NA | TRBJ2-3 | TRBV7-3
CASSLAVSGYTF | TGTGCCAGCAGCTTGGCAGTTAGCGGCTACACCTTC | NA | NA | TRBJ1-2 | TRBV5-6
CASSGGTGGPRGSNQPQHF | TGTGCCAGCAGCGGAGGGACAGGGGGCCCCCGGGGAAGCAATCAGCCCCAGCATTTT | TRBD1 | NA | TRBJ1-5 | TRBV7-2
CASSYTPKTGVTEAFF | TGCGCCAGCAGCTACACTCCCAAGACAGGGGTAACTGAAGCTTTCTTT | TRBD1 | NA | TRBJ1-1 | TRBV5-1
CASSLGPPGLDYGYTF | TGTGCCAGCAGCTTAGGACCTCCAGGGCTAGACTATGGCTACACCTTC | NA | NA | TRBJ1-2 | TRBV5-6
CASSGGSGGNTGELFF | TGTGCCAGCAGTGGGGGTAGCGGGGGCAACACCGGGGAGCTGTTTTTT | TRBD2 | NA | TRBJ2-2 | TRBV2
CASSPISSGRAREQYF | TGTGCCAGCTCACCTATTTCTAGCGGGAGGGCGAGGGAGCAGTACTTC | TRBD2 | NA | TRBJ2-7 | TRBV18
CASQVTGANVLTF | TGTGCCAGCCAGGTGACTGGGGCCAACGTCCTGACTTTC | NA | NA | TRBJ2-6 | TRBV6-1
CASSPDRSSGNTIYF | TGTGCCAGCTCACCAGACAGGTCCTCTGGAAACACCATATATTTT | NA | NA | TRBJ1-3 | TRBV18
CASYLAQGYGDGYTF | TGTGCCAGTTACCTCGCTCAGGGGTATGGCGATGGCTACACCTTC | NA | NA | TRBJ1-2 | TRBV2
CSVLRDGYTEAFF | TGCAGCGTTTTGAGGGACGGGTACACTGAAGCTTTCTTT | NA | NA | TRBJ1-1 | TRBV29-1
CASSLVARDYSYEQYF | TGTGCCAGCAGCTTAGTCGCCCGGGATTATTCCTACGAGCAGTACTTC | NA | NA | TRBJ2-7 | TRBV7-2
CSVGEGREKLFF | TGCAGCGTCGGGGAAGGGCGAGAAAAACTGTTTTTT | NA | NA | TRBJ1-4 | TRBV29-1
CASTEDHRNTGELFF | TGTGCCAGCACCGAGGACCATCGGAACACCGGGGAGCTGTTTTTT | NA | NA | TRBJ2-2 | TRBV28
CASSKPHGGLPTDTQYF | TGTGCCAGTAGCAAGCCCCATGGAGGGTTGCCGACAGATACGCAGTATTTT | NA | NA | TRBJ2-3 | TRBV19